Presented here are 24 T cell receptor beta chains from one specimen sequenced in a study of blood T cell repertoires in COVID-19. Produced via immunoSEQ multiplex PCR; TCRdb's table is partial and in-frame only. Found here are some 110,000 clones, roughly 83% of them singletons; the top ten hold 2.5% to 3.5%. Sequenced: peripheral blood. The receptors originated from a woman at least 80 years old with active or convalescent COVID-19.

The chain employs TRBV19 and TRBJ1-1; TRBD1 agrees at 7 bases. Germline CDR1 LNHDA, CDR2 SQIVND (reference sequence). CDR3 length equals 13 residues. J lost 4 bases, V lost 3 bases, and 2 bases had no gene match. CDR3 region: CASSIGDSTEAFF. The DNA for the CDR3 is TGTGCCAGTAGTATCGGGGACAGCACTGAAGCTTTCTTT.

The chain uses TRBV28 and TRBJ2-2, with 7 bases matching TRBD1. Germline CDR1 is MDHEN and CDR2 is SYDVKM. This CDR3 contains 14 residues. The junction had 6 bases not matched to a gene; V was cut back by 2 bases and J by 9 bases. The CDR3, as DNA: TGTGCCAGCAGTTTAAGACAGGGTAGGAGGGAGCTGTTTTTT. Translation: CASSLRQGRRELFF.

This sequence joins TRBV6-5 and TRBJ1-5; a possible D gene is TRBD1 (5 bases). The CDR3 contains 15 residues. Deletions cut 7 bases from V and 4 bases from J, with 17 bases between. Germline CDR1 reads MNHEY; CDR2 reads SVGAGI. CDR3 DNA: TGTGCCAGCACTACGGGACCCGGGGGAAATCAGCCCCAGCATTTT. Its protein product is CASTTGPGGNQPQHF.

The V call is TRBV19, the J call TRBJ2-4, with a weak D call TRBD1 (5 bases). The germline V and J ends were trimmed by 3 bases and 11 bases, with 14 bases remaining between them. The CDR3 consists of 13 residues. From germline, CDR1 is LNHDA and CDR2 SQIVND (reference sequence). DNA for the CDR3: TGTGCCAGTAGTATGGAAAGGGGTGCGGTTCAGTACTTC. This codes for CASSMERGAVQYF.

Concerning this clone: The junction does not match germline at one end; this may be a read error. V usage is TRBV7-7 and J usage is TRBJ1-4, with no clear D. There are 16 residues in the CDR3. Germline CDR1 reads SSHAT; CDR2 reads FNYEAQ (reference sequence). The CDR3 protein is CASSLVEDFWDEKLFF. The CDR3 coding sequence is TGTGCTAGCAGCTTAGTAGAGGACTTTTGGGATGAAAAACTGTTTTTT. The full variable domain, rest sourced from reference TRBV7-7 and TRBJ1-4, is GAGVSQSPRYKVTKRGQDVTLRCDPISSHATLYWYQQALGQGPEFLTYFNYEAQPDKSGLPSDRFSAERPEGSISTLTIQRTEQRDSAMYRCASSLVEDFWDEKLFFGSGTQLSVL.

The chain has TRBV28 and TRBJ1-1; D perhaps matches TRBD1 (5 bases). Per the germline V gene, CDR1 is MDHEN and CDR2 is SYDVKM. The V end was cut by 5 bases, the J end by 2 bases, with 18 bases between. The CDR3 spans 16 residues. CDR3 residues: CASSEGPSGINTEAFF. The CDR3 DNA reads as TGTGCCAGCAGTGAAGGCCCGTCAGGGATAAACACTGAAGCTTTCTTT.

CDR3 region: CSASTLQGTGELFF. The CDR3, as DNA: TGCAGTGCTAGTACCCTACAGGGCACCGGGGAGCTGTTTTTT. This chain uses TRBV20-1 with TRBJ2-2; possibly TRBD1 for D (6 bases). The CDR3 is 14 residues long. Germline V CDR1 and CDR2: DFQATT, SNEGSKA (reference sequence). V was clipped by 3 bases and J by 4 bases, with 12 bases between them.

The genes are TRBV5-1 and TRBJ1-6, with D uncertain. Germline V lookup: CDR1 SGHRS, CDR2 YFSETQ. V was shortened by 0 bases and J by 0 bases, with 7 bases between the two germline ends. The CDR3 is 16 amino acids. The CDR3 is CASSLAMSSYNSPLHF. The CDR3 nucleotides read TGCGCCAGCAGCTTGGCAATGAGCTCCTATAATTCACCCCTCCACTTT.

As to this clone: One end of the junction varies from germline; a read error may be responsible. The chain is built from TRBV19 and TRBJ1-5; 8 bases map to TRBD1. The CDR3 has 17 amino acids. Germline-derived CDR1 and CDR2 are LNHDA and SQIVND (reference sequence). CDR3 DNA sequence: TGTGCCAGCAGTATAGTGCGGACAGGGAAAGCAAATCAGCCCCAGCATTTT. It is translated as CASSIVRTGKANQPQHF.

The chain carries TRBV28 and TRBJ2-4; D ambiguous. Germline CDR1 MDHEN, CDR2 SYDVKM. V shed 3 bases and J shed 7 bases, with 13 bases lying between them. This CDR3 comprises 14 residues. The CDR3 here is CASSFQAIHNIQYF. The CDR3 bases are TGTGCCAGCAGTTTCCAGGCAATCCACAACATTCAGTACTTC. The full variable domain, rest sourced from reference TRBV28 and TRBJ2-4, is DVKVTQSSRYLVKRTGEKVFLECVQDMDHENMFWYRQDPGLGLRLIYFSYDVKMKEKGDIPEGYSVSREKKERFSLILESASTNQTSMYLCASSFQAIHNIQYFGAGTRLSVL.

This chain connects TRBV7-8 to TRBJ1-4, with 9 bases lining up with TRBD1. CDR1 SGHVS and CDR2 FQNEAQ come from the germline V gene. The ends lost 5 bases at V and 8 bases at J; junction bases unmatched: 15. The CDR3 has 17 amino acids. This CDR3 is CASSRDIYRGPLEKLFF. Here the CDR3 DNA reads TGTGCCAGCAGCCGAGACATCTACAGGGGGCCATTGGAAAAACTGTTTTTT.

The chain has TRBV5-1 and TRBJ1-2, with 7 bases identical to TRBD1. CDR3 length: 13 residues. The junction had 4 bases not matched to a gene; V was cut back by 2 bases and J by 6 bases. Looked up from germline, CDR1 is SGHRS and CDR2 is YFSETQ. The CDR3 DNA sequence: TGCGCCAGCAGCTTCGGACAGGAGCATGGCTACACCTTC. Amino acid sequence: CASSFGQEHGYTF.

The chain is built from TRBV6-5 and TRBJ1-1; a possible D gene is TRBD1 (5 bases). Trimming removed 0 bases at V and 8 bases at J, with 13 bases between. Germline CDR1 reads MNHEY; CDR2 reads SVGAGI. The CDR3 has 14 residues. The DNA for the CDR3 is TGTGCCAGCAGTTACTCGAACGGGGGTCCCGAAGCTTTCTTT. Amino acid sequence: CASSYSNGGPEAFF.

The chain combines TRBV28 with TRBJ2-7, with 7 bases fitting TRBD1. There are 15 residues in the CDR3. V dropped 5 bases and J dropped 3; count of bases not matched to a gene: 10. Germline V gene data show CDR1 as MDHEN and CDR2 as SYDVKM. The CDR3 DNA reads TGTGCCAGCAGTCCCCCGGGACAGCGAATCTACGAGCAGTACTTC. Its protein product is CASSPPGQRIYEQYF.

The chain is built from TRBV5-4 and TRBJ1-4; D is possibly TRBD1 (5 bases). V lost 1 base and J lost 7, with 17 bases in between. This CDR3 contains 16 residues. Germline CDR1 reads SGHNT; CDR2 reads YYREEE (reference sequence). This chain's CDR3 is CASSLKSEGRGEKLFF. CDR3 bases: TGTGCCAGCAGCTTGAAGTCCGAGGGGCGGGGTGAAAAACTGTTTTTT. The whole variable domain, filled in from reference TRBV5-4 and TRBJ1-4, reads ETGVTQSPTHLIKTRGQQVTLRCSSQSGHNTVSWYQQALGQGPQFIFQYYREEENGRGNFPPRFSGLQFPNYSSELNVNALELDDSALYLCASSLKSEGRGEKLFFGSGTQLSVL.

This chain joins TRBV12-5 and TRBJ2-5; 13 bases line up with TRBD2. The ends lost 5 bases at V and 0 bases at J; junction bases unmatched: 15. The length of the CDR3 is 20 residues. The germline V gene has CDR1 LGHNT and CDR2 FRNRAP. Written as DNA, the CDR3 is TGTGCTAGTGGTATTAAGGCCTGGACTAGCGGGGGCCAATACCAAGAGACCCAGTACTTC. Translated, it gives CASGIKAWTSGGQYQETQYF.

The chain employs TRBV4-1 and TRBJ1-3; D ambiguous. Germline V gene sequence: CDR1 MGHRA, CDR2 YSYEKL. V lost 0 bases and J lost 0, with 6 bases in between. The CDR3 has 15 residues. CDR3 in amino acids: CASSQDLSSGNTIYF. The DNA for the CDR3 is TGCGCCAGCAGCCAAGATTTGAGCTCTGGAAACACCATATATTTT.

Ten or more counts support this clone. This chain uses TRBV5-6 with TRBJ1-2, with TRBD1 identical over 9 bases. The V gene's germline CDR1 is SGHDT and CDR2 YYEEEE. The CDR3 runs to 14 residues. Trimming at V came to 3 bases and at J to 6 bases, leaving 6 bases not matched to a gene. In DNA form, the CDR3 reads TGTGCCAGCAGCTGGTGGGACAGGGAAAATGGCTACACCTTC. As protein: CASSWWDRENGYTF.

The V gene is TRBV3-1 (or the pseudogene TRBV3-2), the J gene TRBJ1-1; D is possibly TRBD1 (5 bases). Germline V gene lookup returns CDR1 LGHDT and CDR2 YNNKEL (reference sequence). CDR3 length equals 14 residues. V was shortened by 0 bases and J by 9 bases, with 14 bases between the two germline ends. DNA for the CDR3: TGTGCCAGCAGCCAAGATCTCGGGGGAATAAAAGCTTTCTTT. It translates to CASSQDLGGIKAFF.

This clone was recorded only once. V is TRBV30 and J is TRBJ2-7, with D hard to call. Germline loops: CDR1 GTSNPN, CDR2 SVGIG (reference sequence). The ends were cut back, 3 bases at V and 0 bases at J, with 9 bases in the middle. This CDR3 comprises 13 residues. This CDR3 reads CAWRGSFSYEQYF. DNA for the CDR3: TGTGCCTGGAGGGGCAGTTTCTCCTACGAGCAGTACTTC.

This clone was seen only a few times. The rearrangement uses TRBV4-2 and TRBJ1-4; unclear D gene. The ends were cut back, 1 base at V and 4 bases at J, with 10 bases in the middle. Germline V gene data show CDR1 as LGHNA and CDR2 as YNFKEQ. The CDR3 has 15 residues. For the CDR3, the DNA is TGTGCCAGCAGCCAAGGGACTACAAATAATGAAAAACTGTTTTTT. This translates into CASSQGTTNNEKLFF.

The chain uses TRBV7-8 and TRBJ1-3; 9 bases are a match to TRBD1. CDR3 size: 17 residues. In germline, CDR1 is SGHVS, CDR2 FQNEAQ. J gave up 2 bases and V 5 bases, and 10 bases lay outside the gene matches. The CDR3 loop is CASSQRDRANAGNTIYF. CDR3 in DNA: TGTGCCAGCAGCCAACGGGACAGGGCAAATGCTGGAAACACCATATATTTT.

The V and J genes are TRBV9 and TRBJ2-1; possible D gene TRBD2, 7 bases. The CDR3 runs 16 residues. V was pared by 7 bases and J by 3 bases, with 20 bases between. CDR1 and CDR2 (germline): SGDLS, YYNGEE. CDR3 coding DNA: TGTGCCAGCGCGAGGTCCGGGGGGCTACACTACAATGAGCAGTTCTTC. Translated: CASARSGGLHYNEQFF.

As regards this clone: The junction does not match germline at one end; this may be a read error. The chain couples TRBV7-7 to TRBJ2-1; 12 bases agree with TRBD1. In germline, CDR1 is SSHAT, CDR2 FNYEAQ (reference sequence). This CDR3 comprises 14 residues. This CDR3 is CASSTGQGANEQFF. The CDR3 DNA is TGTGCTAGCAGCACGGGACAGGGGGCGAATGAGCAGTTCTTC. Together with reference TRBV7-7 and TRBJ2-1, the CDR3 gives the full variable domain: GAGVSQSPRYKVTKRGQDVTLRCDPISSHATLYWYQQALGQGPEFLTYFNYEAQPDKSGLPSDRFSAERPEGSISTLTIQRTEQRDSAMYRCASSTGQGANEQFFGPGTRLTVL.